The 2 T cell receptor beta chains given below trace back to one sample, sequenced in a study of Graves' ophthalmopathy and Graves' hyperthyroidism. RNA served as the template for amplifying TCR beta CDR3 regions. A first-round RT-PCR used HTBI primers, followed by a second-round multiplex PCR. TCRdb reprocessed the multiplex PCR reads with MiXCR, giving one entry per CDR3 protein. The sample includes 450,000 to 600,000 distinct CDR3 sequences, under 45% seen only once; the top ten take roughly 4.5%. Sample: peripheral blood or thyroid tissue (not recorded which). All receptors derive from an adult man with Graves' hyperthyroidism.

This chain links TRBV5-6 with TRBJ2-3; D not resolved. The CDR3 is 16 amino acids. V was clipped by 0 bases and J by 2 bases, with 13 bases between them. The germline V gene has CDR1 SGHDT and CDR2 YYEEEE. The CDR3 DNA follows: TGTGCCAGCAGCTTGGTGGCAGGCTTATCCACAGATACGCAGTATTTT. Protein: CASSLVAGLSTDTQYF.

This clonotype ranks as medium-sized. V usage is TRBV7-9 and J usage is TRBJ1-1; D remains unclear. CDR1 and CDR2 (germline): SEHNR, FQNEAQ (reference sequence). The CDR3 covers 13 residues. V lost 0 bases, J lost 7 bases, and 9 bases lay in between. The CDR3 spells CASSLASSREAFF. Written as DNA, the CDR3 is TGTGCCAGCAGCTTAGCGTCCAGCCGTGAAGCTTTCTTT.